A selection of T cell receptor beta chains follows, all from one sample in a study of sequential checkpoint blockade in melanoma. The method was immunoSEQ multiplex PCR; TCRdb's version includes in-frame clones alone and lacks a portion of them. Counted here are tens of thousands of clones, about 83% occurring once; the ten biggest clones make up 17%. Sequenced material: CD8+ T cells sorted from blood (inferred from file names), taken from a patient given nivolumab and ipilimumab in sequence. All receptors come from a human donor with melanoma. Each CDR3 is given with its conserved first and last residue. The D gene is left open where the match is weak. Some rows mark clone size as missing; the rest say once, few, many or name a class of expanded clone.

>few|-|TRBV5-6|TRBJ1-2
TGTGCCAGCAGTTTGGGGACTGTGTATGGCTACACCTTC
CASSLGTVYGYTF
>-|-|TRBV5-6|TRBJ2-5
TGTGCCAGCAGCTTGCAGTCGTGGGGGAGGGAGACCCAGTACTTC
CASSLQSWGRETQYF
>-|TRBD1|TRBV9|TRBJ1-1
TGTGCCAGCAGCGCAAGACAGGGCCCCTTAGAAGCTTTCTTT
CASSARQGPLEAFF
>-|TRBD1|TRBV15|TRBJ1-2
TGTGCCACCAGCGACCGGGACAGGGGTATGGGCTATGGCTACACCTTC
CATSDRDRGMGYGYTF
>once|TRBD2|TRBV19|TRBJ2-1
TGTGCCAGTAGTCTAGGACTAGGTCCCTACAATGAGCAGTTCTTC
CASSLGLGPYNEQFF
>-|-|TRBV27|TRBJ1-5
TGTGCCAGCAGGGGAGGGACAAATCAGCCCCAGCATTTT
CASRGGTNQPQHF
>-|TRBD1|TRBV10-3|TRBJ2-1
TGTGCCATCAGTGAGAACCCCGTCCGAGGGGGCAGCGTTGGGCAGTTCTTC
CAISENPVRGGSVGQFF
>-|-|TRBV4-3|TRBJ2-2
TGCGCCAGCAGCCATTACATAGCTTCCACCGGGGAGCTGTTTTTT
CASSHYIASTGELFF
>few|-|TRBV15|TRBJ1-5
TGTGCCACCGGGGGGGTGGTTGAGGATCAGCCCCAGCATTTT
CATGGVVEDQPQHF
>-|-|TRBV11-2|TRBJ1-1
TGTGCCAGCAGCTCTAATTTCGCTGAAGCTTTCTTT
CASSSNFAEAFF
>few|-|TRBV28|TRBJ1-1
TGTGCCAGCAGCCTGCTTGGGGGGAGGGACACTGAAGCTTTCTTT
CASSLLGGRDTEAFF
>-|TRBD2|TRBV6-1|TRBJ2-7
TGTGCCAGCAATCCGGGACTAGGGGCCTACGAGCAGTACTTC
CASNPGLGAYEQYF
>-|-|TRBV18|TRBJ1-1
TGTGCCAGCTCACCACCGGCTGGGAGGAACACTGAAGCTTTCTTT
CASSPPAGRNTEAFF
>-|-|TRBV19|TRBJ2-1
TGTGCCAGTAGTATAGTCTCGGGGGTCGAGCAGTTCTTC
CASSIVSGVEQFF
>once|TRBD2|TRBV10-2|TRBJ2-1
TGCGCCAGCAGTGAGTCGCTAGCGGGGGTTCGGGGGTATGAGCAGTTCTTC
CASSESLAGVRGYEQFF
>-|-|TRBV9|TRBJ2-5
TGTGCCAGCAGCGCTGAGGGAACGCCTCGAGGGGAGACCCAGTACTTC
CASSAEGTPRGETQYF
>medium-sized|TRBD1|TRBV19|TRBJ2-5
TGTGCCAGTAGTATAGAAGGGGGCGGTGAGACCCAGTACTTC
CASSIEGGGETQYF
>-|TRBD1|TRBV6-4|TRBJ2-2
TGTGCCACCTCCCCCGGGACAGGGGGCACCGGGGAGCTGTTTTTT
CATSPGTGGTGELFF
>-|-|TRBV20-1|TRBJ2-7
TGCGGGGGGTCCCTTCACGAGCAGTACTTC
CGGSLHEQYF
>-|-|TRBV4-2|TRBJ1-5
TGTGCCAGCAGCCAAGATCGTCGGGGTAGTCAGCCCCAGCATTTT
CASSQDRRGSQPQHF
>-|TRBD2|TRBV6-5|TRBJ2-2
TGTGCCAGCAGTCTAGGACTAGCGGTCACCGGGGAGCTGTTTTTT
CASSLGLAVTGELFF
>once|-|TRBV7-9|TRBJ2-5
TGTGCCAGCAGCTTAGTGGCCGGGTTTCTACGAGAGACCCAGTACTTC
CASSLVAGFLRETQYF
>few|-|TRBV4-1|TRBJ1-2
TGCGCCAGCAGCCAAGGCAATGGGGGGGGATATGGCTACACCTTC
CASSQGNGGGYGYTF
>-|TRBD2|TRBV28|TRBJ2-5
TGTGCCAGCAGTCCGACTAGCGGGGGCCGGGAGACCCAGTACTTC
CASSPTSGGRETQYF
>-|-|TRBV27|TRBJ2-7
TGTGCCAGCAGTTTGCTGGGAGTCTCCTACGAGCAGTACTTC
CASSLLGVSYEQYF
>-|TRBD2|TRBV19|TRBJ2-7
TGTGCCAGTACCTTTTCGACTAGCGGGATCTACGAGCAGTACTTC
CASTFSTSGIYEQYF
>-|-|TRBV15|TRBJ2-3
TGTGCCACCAGCAGTAACACAGATACGCAGTATTTT
CATSSNTDTQYF
>-|-|TRBV28|TRBJ2-7
TGTGCCAGCAGATTAAGAGACAGTGCCTACGAGCAGTACTTC
CASRLRDSAYEQYF
>-|TRBD1|TRBV7-2|TRBJ2-7
TGCGCCAGCAGCCAAGATACGGGACAGTACGAGCAGTACTTC
CASSQDTGQYEQYF
>-|-|TRBV13|TRBJ1-4
TGTGCCAGCAGCTTAGGGAACAGCCCATCTAATGAAAAACTGTTTTTT
CASSLGNSPSNEKLFF
>few|TRBD2|TRBV7-2|TRBJ2-3
TGTGCCACGGGGGGAGATACGCAGTATTTT
CATGGDTQYF
>-|TRBD2|TRBV5-1|TRBJ2-1
TGCGCCAGCATTGGACTAGCGGGCAATGAGCAGTTCTTC
CASIGLAGNEQFF
>few|TRBD1|TRBV7-9|TRBJ2-5
TGTGCCAGCAGCTTACAGGGACAGGGGGAAGAGACCCAGTACTTC
CASSLQGQGEETQYF